The 2 T cell receptor beta chains below were found in one sample sequenced in a study of T cells in Graves' hyperthyroidism and ophthalmopathy. The source material, RNA transcripts, was used to amplify TCR beta CDR3 regions. Using the HTBI primer set, a first-round RT-PCR was run on the TCR CDR3. TCRdb reprocessed the multiplex PCR reads with MiXCR, giving one entry per CDR3 protein. The data show more than 500,000 distinct CDR3 sequences, about 45% seen once. The sequencing sample was made of peripheral blood or thyroid tissue (not recorded which). The source of these receptors is an adult woman with Graves' disease, either hyperthyroidism or ophthalmopathy (not recorded which).

This chain joins TRBV25-1 and TRBJ2-7; TRBD1 matches at 7 bases. The CDR3 totals 16 residues. Germline V CDR1 and CDR2: MGHDK, SYGVNS. The V segment lost 6 bases and the J segment 2 bases; nucleotides outside the gene matches: 13. The DNA for the CDR3 is TGTGCCAGCAGCGTTTCCCCCTTTCAGGGGGCCTACGAGCAGTACTTC. Translating gives CASSVSPFQGAYEQYF.

The CDR3, as DNA: TGTGCCATCAGTGACCCAGGGGGCCGGACTAACTATGGCTACACCTTC. Translating gives CAISDPGGRTNYGYTF. The rearrangement uses TRBV10-3 and TRBJ1-2; 8 positions match TRBD1. Losses at the gene ends were 3 bases for V and 0 bases for J; bases not matched to a gene: 6. Germline V gene data show CDR1 as ENHRY and CDR2 as SYGVKD. The CDR3 covers 16 residues.